This is a list of T cell receptor beta chains from one sample in a study of lymphopenia after photon versus proton radiotherapy. Here immunoSEQ multiplex PCR was the method, and the copy in TCRdb shows in-frame clones only, minus some. The data hold tens of thousands of clones, with 85% to 90% observed a single time. Sample: peripheral blood, taken from a patient treated with proton-based radiotherapy. These receptors all come from an elderly man with esophageal cancer. CDR3s leave out the opening cysteine and the closing phenylalanine or tryptophan. Clone size is stated in some rows and not others, as once, few, many or a class when expanded.

v_call	clone_size	j_call	cdr3_aa
TRBV4-3	few	TRBJ1-3	ASSQGLIRAGNTIY
TRBV25-1	.	TRBJ2-2	ASSDDTRTGGELF
TRBV11-3	once	TRBJ2-3	ASSLGGRGTDTQY
TRBV27	.	TRBJ2-7	ASSLRGQGPYEQY
TRBV9	.	TRBJ2-1	ASSAGNSYNEQF
TRBV6-1	.	TRBJ1-2	ASSPTGATYGYT
TRBV5-1	.	TRBJ1-4	ASSLAGVGEKLF
TRBV18	.	TRBJ2-2	ASSPLAGDTGELF
TRBV5-4	.	TRBJ2-7	ASRSNYEQY
TRBV6-5	.	TRBJ2-2	ASSLRDIEAGELF
TRBV21-1	.	TRBJ1-1	ASSRGTPRRAF
TRBV7-2	.	TRBJ2-2	ASSFGREAGELF
TRBV12-2	.	TRBJ1-2	ASRRTRPRKTYGYT
TRBV6-5	once	TRBJ2-3	ASSYSPVMTDTQY
TRBV15	.	TRBJ2-2	ATSRDSAGRELF
TRBV5-1	.	TRBJ2-7	ASSLGTGARYEQY
TRBV10-3	.	TRBJ1-4	AIRGGATNEKLF
TRBV9	.	TRBJ2-1	ASSVGLATDNEQF
TRBV7-2	.	TRBJ1-4	ASSLGVNEKLF
TRBV20-1	once	TRBJ2-3	SAGSTDTQY
TRBV5-6	.	TRBJ1-6	ASSLAVGRSPLH
TRBV4-1	.	TRBJ1-1	ASRLGTGPFTEAF
TRBV27	.	TRBJ2-2	ASSSGLVGTGELF
TRBV5-4	.	TRBJ1-2	ASSLVSTYGYT
TRBV11-3	.	TRBJ1-1	ASSWDRVTPTFMNTEAF
TRBV7-2	.	TRBJ2-1	ASSLDRTGYNEQF
TRBV27	.	TRBJ1-1	ASSTRTVVNTEAF
TRBV6-5	.	TRBJ2-7	ASSYRAGEQY
TRBV6-6	.	TRBJ2-2	ASSYPTGGGELF
TRBV15	.	TRBJ1-1	ATSRYRGMNTEAF
TRBV5-6	.	TRBJ2-3	ASSFSGGRGLTDTQY
TRBV15	.	TRBJ2-7	ATSRDPRGPAYEQY
TRBV2	.	TRBJ1-5	ASSTEDRANQPQH
TRBV21-1	.	TRBJ1-2	ASRQGGLGRYGYT
TRBV6-6	.	TRBJ1-5	ASSYGDRYHQPQH
TRBV5-1	.	TRBJ2-1	ASAIAGVTYEQF
TRBV5-1	once	TRBJ2-3	ASSLGGGGADTQY
TRBV6-5	few	TRBJ2-1	ASSYSGSGRNEQF
TRBV11-3	.	TRBJ2-1	ASSLRLAGDNEQF
TRBV5-1	.	TRBJ2-3	ASSLEGRGPTDTQY
TRBV4-2	.	TRBJ2-7	ASSPVLAGGSYEQY
TRBV10-3	.	TRBJ2-7	ASHTSGGVYEQY
TRBV5-1	.	TRBJ2-7	ASSLGTSGAHEQY
TRBV19	.	TRBJ2-2	ASSISGGYTGELF
TRBV19	medium-sized	TRBJ2-1	ASRYSGGPDEQF
TRBV9	.	TRBJ2-3	ASSVAPQGRFSDTQY
TRBV14	once	TRBJ2-1	ASSPNILEQF
TRBV18	few	TRBJ2-7	ASSPLAGVSYEQY
TRBV7-3	.	TRBJ1-1	ASSLNPTGAEAF
TRBV5-4	.	TRBJ2-2	ASSSQTGDAGELF
TRBV7-7	.	TRBJ1-5	ASSSIRHNQPQH
TRBV7-3	.	TRBJ2-5	ASSPMGGTGETQY